Listed below are T cell receptor beta chains from one sample, sequenced in a study of cytomegalovirus exposure and HLA in healthy donors. Measured with immunoSEQ multiplex PCR; TCRdb has only the in-frame clones, and not every one. This sample has around 39,000 clones, with 60% to 85% found just once. Sequencing was done on a sample of PBMCs. The receptors were gathered from a young man in good health and CMV-seronegative. CDR3s include the opening cysteine and the closing phenylalanine or tryptophan. The order of the fields is CDR3 DNA, CDR3 protein, J gene, CDR3 length, clone size, V gene, D gene. A D gene is named only where the DNA matches it firmly. Size tells how often a clone was seen (once, few, many) or the class of an expanded clone, and some rows leave it out.

DNA: TGTGCCAGCAGTTTTTACCTAGCGGGAGGGACAGATACGCAGTATTTT
CDR3: CASSFYLAGGTDTQYF
J: TRBJ2-3
length: 16
size: .
V: TRBV27
D: TRBD2

DNA: TGTGCCAGCAGCCCGGACTTTTCAAAACACTACGAGCAGTACTTC
CDR3: CASSPDFSKHYEQYF
J: TRBJ2-7
length: 15
size: .
V: TRBV2
D: .

DNA: TGTGCCAGCTCACCGGACAGGGCCTATGGCTACACCTTC
CDR3: CASSPDRAYGYTF
J: TRBJ1-2
length: 13
size: .
V: TRBV18
D: TRBD1

DNA: TGTGCCAGCAGCGTAGGGTTTGGGGGCAGCCGGTCGGGCGAGCAGTACTTC
CDR3: CASSVGFGGSRSGEQYF
J: TRBJ2-7
length: 17
size: .
V: TRBV9
D: .

DNA: TGTGCCAGCAGCTTAGGTGGAGCGGGCCCGGGTTACGAGCAGTACTTC
CDR3: CASSLGGAGPGYEQYF
J: TRBJ2-7
length: 16
size: .
V: TRBV7-2
D: .

DNA: TGTGCCAGCAGCTACCCCGAACGGAGGACAGAGACCCAGTACTTC
CDR3: CASSYPERRTETQYF
J: TRBJ2-5
length: 15
size: .
V: TRBV21-1
D: .

DNA: TGTGCCAGCAGCGCACGGGACAGGGGCGCCGTGAACACTGAAGCTTTCTTT
CDR3: CASSARDRGAVNTEAFF
J: TRBJ1-1
length: 17
size: .
V: TRBV9
D: TRBD1

DNA: TGTGCCAGCAGCTCTCCCCCCGGGGAGACCCAGTACTTC
CDR3: CASSSPPGETQYF
J: TRBJ2-5
length: 13
size: .
V: TRBV7-2
D: .

DNA: TGTGCCAGCAGCTTAAGCCCCTTTGGTTCTAGCGGGATGCAAGATACGCAGTATTTT
CDR3: CASSLSPFGSSGMQDTQYF
J: TRBJ2-3
length: 19
size: few
V: TRBV7-6
D: TRBD2

DNA: TGTGCCAGCAGTGGACAGGGACCCTCTCTGGACACCATATATTTT
CDR3: CASSGQGPSLDTIYF
J: TRBJ1-3
length: 15
size: once
V: TRBV2
D: TRBD1

DNA: TGTGCCAGCAGCCGACGGACTAGCGGGAGCGACGAGCAGTACTTC
CDR3: CASSRRTSGSDEQYF
J: TRBJ2-7
length: 15
size: .
V: TRBV14
D: TRBD2

DNA: TGTGCCAGCAGTGAGAGTTCTCCTGTCTACGAGCAGTACTTC
CDR3: CASSESSPVYEQYF
J: TRBJ2-7
length: 14
size: few
V: TRBV2
D: .

DNA: TGTGCCAGCAGCGTAGAAGCTAGCGGATACACAGATACGCAGTATTTT
CDR3: CASSVEASGYTDTQYF
J: TRBJ2-3
length: 16
size: .
V: TRBV9
D: TRBD2

DNA: TGTGCCAGCAGTTGGGGCCACGAGCAGTACTTC
CDR3: CASSWGHEQYF
J: TRBJ2-7
length: 11
size: .
V: TRBV28
D: .

DNA: TGTGCCAGCAGTGGACTAGCGGGAGGCAAAAACATTCAGTACTTC
CDR3: CASSGLAGGKNIQYF
J: TRBJ2-4
length: 15
size: .
V: TRBV2
D: TRBD2

DNA: TGTGCCAGCAGCTTCGCTAGCGGGAGCGTCGATGAGCAGTTCTTC
CDR3: CASSFASGSVDEQFF
J: TRBJ2-1
length: 15
size: .
V: TRBV5-4
D: TRBD2

DNA: TGCGCCAGCAGCTTAGCTGACAGGGGTTTGGCGTCCCAAGAGACCCAGTACTTC
CDR3: CASSLADRGLASQETQYF
J: TRBJ2-5
length: 18
size: .
V: TRBV5-1
D: TRBD1

DNA: TGTGCCAGCAGTAGGTCCTACAGGGGGAACGAGCAGTACTTC
CDR3: CASSRSYRGNEQYF
J: TRBJ2-7
length: 14
size: .
V: TRBV6-5
D: TRBD1

DNA: TGTGCCAGCAGCTCTGCCGGGACTAGAGTCCACGAGCAGTACTTC
CDR3: CASSSAGTRVHEQYF
J: TRBJ2-7
length: 15
size: .
V: TRBV7-2
D: TRBD2

DNA: TGCGCCAGCAGCTTGGCCAGAATCGCGAACACCGGGGAGCTGTTTTTT
CDR3: CASSLARIANTGELFF
J: TRBJ2-2
length: 16
size: once
V: TRBV5-1
D: .

DNA: TGTGCCAGCAGCGTAGGGGGCGCGGATTCACCCCTCCACTTT
CDR3: CASSVGGADSPLHF
J: TRBJ1-6
length: 14
size: .
V: TRBV9
D: .

DNA: TGTGCCAGCTCACCAGCGGGACAGGGGGCATATGAGCAGTTCTTC
CDR3: CASSPAGQGAYEQFF
J: TRBJ2-1
length: 15
size: .
V: TRBV18
D: TRBD1

DNA: TGTGCCAGCAGTGTGGTAGCGGGAGGCTCGGTTAACACCGGGGAGCTGTTTTTT
CDR3: CASSVVAGGSVNTGELFF
J: TRBJ2-2
length: 18
size: .
V: TRBV6-1
D: TRBD2

DNA: TGTGCCAGCAGCCTGACTAGCGGGAAGACAGATACGCAGTATTTT
CDR3: CASSLTSGKTDTQYF
J: TRBJ2-3
length: 15
size: .
V: TRBV5-6
D: TRBD2

DNA: TGTGCCAGCACCATCCAATGGAACACTGAAGCTTTCTTT
CDR3: CASTIQWNTEAFF
J: TRBJ1-1
length: 13
size: .
V: TRBV6-5
D: .

DNA: TGTGCCAGTAGAAAGCGTGGGGGCCCATCAACTAATGAAAAACTGTTTTTT
CDR3: CASRKRGGPSTNEKLFF
J: TRBJ1-4
length: 17
size: once
V: TRBV19
D: .

DNA: TGCGCCAGCAGCTTGGCCGGGACTGGACCCTCCAGGGAGCAGTACTTC
CDR3: CASSLAGTGPSREQYF
J: TRBJ2-7
length: 16
size: few
V: TRBV5-1
D: .

DNA: TGTGCCAGCAGACAGGGGGCCCTGAACACTGAAGCTTTCTTT
CDR3: CASRQGALNTEAFF
J: TRBJ1-1
length: 14
size: once
V: TRBV2
D: TRBD1

DNA: TGCGCCAGCACCTCGGGACTAGTACCCGGGGAGCTGTTTTTT
CDR3: CASTSGLVPGELFF
J: TRBJ2-2
length: 14
size: .
V: TRBV10-2
D: TRBD2

DNA: TGTGCCAGCAGCTACACAGAACAGCCCCAGCATTTT
CDR3: CASSYTEQPQHF
J: TRBJ1-5
length: 12
size: .
V: TRBV7-9
D: .

DNA: TGTGCCAGCAGCCTCAGACTAGCCCGGGATGAGCAGTTCTTC
CDR3: CASSLRLARDEQFF
J: TRBJ2-1
length: 14
size: .
V: TRBV7-9
D: TRBD2

DNA: TGTGCCAGCCTGCCGACAAACTATAATTCACCCCTCCACTTT
CDR3: CASLPTNYNSPLHF
J: TRBJ1-6
length: 14
size: .
V: TRBV2
D: .

DNA: TGCGCCAGCAGTGAATCAGGGCGAGGTACAGATACGCAGTATTTT
CDR3: CASSESGRGTDTQYF
J: TRBJ2-3
length: 15
size: few
V: TRBV10-1
D: .

DNA: TGCGCCAGCAGACAGAGCATGAACACTGAAGCTTTCTTT
CDR3: CASRQSMNTEAFF
J: TRBJ1-1
length: 13
size: .
V: TRBV5-1
D: .

DNA: TGCGCCAGCAGCTTGGACAGCCAAGAGACCCAGTACTTC
CDR3: CASSLDSQETQYF
J: TRBJ2-5
length: 13
size: .
V: TRBV5-1
D: .

DNA: TGTGCCAGTACCCCCTCCGGGACAGGGGAGCGCGGCTACACCTTC
CDR3: CASTPSGTGERGYTF
J: TRBJ1-2
length: 15
size: few
V: TRBV19
D: TRBD1

DNA: TGTGCCAGCTCAGCGGGACAGCCAATCTACGAGCAGTACTTC
CDR3: CASSAGQPIYEQYF
J: TRBJ2-7
length: 14
size: .
V: TRBV18
D: .

DNA: TGCGCCAGCACCCTTCGACAGTTTACACAAGAGACCCGGTACTTC
CDR3: CASTLRQFTQETRYF
J: TRBJ2-5
length: 15
size: .
V: TRBV5-1
D: .

DNA: TGCGCCAGCAGCTGGGACAGGCCCTACGAGCAGTACTTC
CDR3: CASSWDRPYEQYF
J: TRBJ2-7
length: 13
size: few
V: TRBV5-1
D: TRBD1

DNA: TGTGCCAGCAGCTCACCCTCTGGACTAGCGGGATCGTACCAAGAGACCCAGTACTTC
CDR3: CASSSPSGLAGSYQETQYF
J: TRBJ2-5
length: 19
size: .
V: TRBV7-2
D: TRBD2

DNA: TGTGCCAGCAGCCCTAGCGGGAGGGAACAGAGGGAGCAGTACTTC
CDR3: CASSPSGREQREQYF
J: TRBJ2-7
length: 15
size: few
V: TRBV5-4
D: TRBD2

DNA: TGTGCCAGCAGTTATGGCCTGGGAGGGAACTACGAGCAGTACTTC
CDR3: CASSYGLGGNYEQYF
J: TRBJ2-7
length: 15
size: .
V: TRBV6-5
D: TRBD2

DNA: TGTGCCAGCAGCTTAGTCGGGACAGCAAGCTCTGGGGCCAACGTCCTGACTTTC
CDR3: CASSLVGTASSGANVLTF
J: TRBJ2-6
length: 18
size: .
V: TRBV7-2
D: TRBD1

DNA: TGTGCCAGCAGTGCGGGGTTATATGCCAAAAACATTCAGTACTTC
CDR3: CASSAGLYAKNIQYF
J: TRBJ2-4
length: 15
size: .
V: TRBV25-1
D: .

DNA: TGTGCCAGCAGTTTGACAGCGAACACTGAAGCTTTCTTT
CDR3: CASSLTANTEAFF
J: TRBJ1-1
length: 13
size: .
V: TRBV28
D: .

DNA: TGTGCCAGCAGCCGCATGGACAGGCCCTATGGCTACACCTTC
CDR3: CASSRMDRPYGYTF
J: TRBJ1-2
length: 14
size: .
V: TRBV28
D: TRBD1

DNA: TGCGCCAGCAGCCCCGCTTCGAGTAAGGGACTAGCGGGCGAGCAGTACTTC
CDR3: CASSPASSKGLAGEQYF
J: TRBJ2-7
length: 17
size: .
V: TRBV4-3
D: TRBD2

DNA: TGTGCCAGCAGTTGGGGGCCACCGGGACACTCCTACAATGAGCAGTTCTTC
CDR3: CASSWGPPGHSYNEQFF
J: TRBJ2-1
length: 17
size: .
V: TRBV27
D: .

DNA: TGTGCCAGCAGCTTGGGACAGGGGAGGAGCACCGGGGAGCTGTTTTTT
CDR3: CASSLGQGRSTGELFF
J: TRBJ2-2
length: 16
size: few
V: TRBV11-3
D: TRBD1

DNA: TGTGCCAGCAGTTTCACGAGGGGACTAGCGGGCTCCTACAATGAGCAGTTCTTC
CDR3: CASSFTRGLAGSYNEQFF
J: TRBJ2-1
length: 18
size: .
V: TRBV6-8
D: TRBD2